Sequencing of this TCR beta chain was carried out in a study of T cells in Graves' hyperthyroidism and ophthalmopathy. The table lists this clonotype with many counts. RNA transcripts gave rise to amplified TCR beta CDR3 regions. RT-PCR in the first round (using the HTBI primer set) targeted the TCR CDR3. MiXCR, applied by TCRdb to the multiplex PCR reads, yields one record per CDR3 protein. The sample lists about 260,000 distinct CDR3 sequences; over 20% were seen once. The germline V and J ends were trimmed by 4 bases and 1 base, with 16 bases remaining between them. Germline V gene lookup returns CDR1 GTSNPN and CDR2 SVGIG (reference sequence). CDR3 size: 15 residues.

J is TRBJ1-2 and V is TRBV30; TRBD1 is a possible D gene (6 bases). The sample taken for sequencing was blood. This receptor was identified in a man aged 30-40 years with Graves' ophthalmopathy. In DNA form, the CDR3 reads TGTGCCTGGATAAGGGGGGTTGGGGGTAACTATGGCTACACCTTC. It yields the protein CAWIRGVGGNYGYTF. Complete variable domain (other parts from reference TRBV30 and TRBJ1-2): SQTIHQWPATLVQPVGSPLSLECTVEGTSNPNLYWYRQAAGRGLQLLFYSVGIGQISSEVPQNLSASRPQDRQFILSSKKLLLSDSGFYLCAWIRGVGGNYGYTFGSGTRLTVV.